The 10 T cell receptor beta chains listed next were all sequenced from one sample in a study of beta chain features in type 1 diabetes. The investigators reverse transcribed all of the isolated RNA, so they sequenced expressed TCRB transcripts. Assay: immunoSEQ multiplex PCR; the TCRdb copy retains only in-frame clones and omits some. The data show some 660,000 clones, over 12% seen once. Whole-study results and caveats: For Type 1 diabetes patients, all four CD4+ subsets carried TCRB CDR3s that were moderately but significantly shorter.

No cognate antigen is known for these TCRs. What was sequenced was naive CD4+ T cells from blood. The receptor source for this set is a man younger than 35 with type 1 diabetes.

This clone was seen more than once but under ten times. The rearrangement uses TRBV6-5 and TRBJ2-2; 7 nucleotides match TRBD1. The CDR3 has 12 amino acids. Germline assignment: CDR1 MNHEY and CDR2 SVGAGI. With 8 bases clipped from V and 4 bases from J, the junction kept 1 base outside the gene matches. CDR3 DNA sequence: TGTGCCAGCGGGGACAGCACCGGGGAGCTGTTTTTT. The encoded protein is CASGDSTGELFF.

This clone was observed a few times. The chain carries TRBV25-1 and TRBJ1-2; 9 positions agree with TRBD1. CDR1 and CDR2 from the germline V gene are MGHDK and SYGVNS. V was pared by 3 bases and J by 4 bases, with 9 bases of the junction left unmatched. CDR3 length: 16 residues. The CDR3 here is CASSDSGQGSSYGYTF. CDR3 nucleotides: TGTGCCAGCAGTGATTCCGGACAGGGGTCCTCCTATGGCTACACCTTC.

There are a few counts of this clone. The gene calls are TRBV2 and TRBJ1-1; D ambiguous. CDR1 is SNHLY and CDR2 is FYNNEI in the germline V gene. The CDR3 is 13 residues long. V lost 4 bases and J 1 base, leaving 7 bases between the germline ends. In nucleotides, the CDR3 is TGTGCCAGCAGTGGTATATCGAACACTGAAGCTTTCTTT. Translated, it gives CASSGISNTEAFF.

The chain combines TRBV4-2 with TRBJ2-2; the match to TRBD2 covers 11 bases. This CDR3 has 18 residues. V dropped 1 base and J dropped 0; count of bases not matched to a gene: 4. Per germline, CDR1 LGHNA and CDR2 YNFKEQ. The CDR3, as DNA: TGTGCCAGCAGCCAAGGGCTAGCGGGAGGTCCGAACACCGGGGAGCTGTTTTTT. This sequence encodes CASSQGLAGGPNTGELFF.

V and J are TRBV18 and TRBJ2-7; D might be TRBD1 (5 bases). From germline, CDR1 is KGHSH and CDR2 LQKENI. The V end was cut by 0 bases, the J end by 3 bases, with 12 bases between. The CDR3 is 15 residues long. The CDR3 DNA reads as TGTGCCAGCTCACCACCCGCGACAGCCCACTACGAGCAGTACTTC. Encoded protein: CASSPPATAHYEQYF.

This clone was picked up a small number of times. This chain uses TRBV30 with TRBJ1-6; D possibly corresponds to TRBD1 (5 bases). The germline V gene has CDR1 GTSNPN and CDR2 SVGIG (reference sequence). The CDR3 spans 15 residues. Trimming left V 0 bases short and J 6 bases short, with 12 bases between. The CDR3 nucleotides read TGTGCCTGGAGTGTACCGGGAGGGACTAATTCACCCCTCCACTTT. The encoded protein is CAWSVPGGTNSPLHF.

This clone appeared a few times. The gene calls are TRBV7-3 and TRBJ2-2; 8 bases fit TRBD1. The germline V gene has CDR1 SGHTA and CDR2 FQGTGA. V was pared by 1 base and J by 4 bases, with 11 bases of the junction left unmatched. This CDR3 comprises 18 residues. Written as DNA, the CDR3 is TGTGCCAGCAGCTTAAATCATTGGCCAGGGGGCCTCACCGGGGAGCTGTTTTTT. Its protein is CASSLNHWPGGLTGELFF.

The chain links TRBV5-6 to TRBJ2-7; D tentatively reads TRBD1 or TRBD2 (5 bases each). Germline V gene lookup returns CDR1 SGHDT and CDR2 YYEEEE. CDR3 size: 12 residues. The V end lost 10 bases, the J end lost 0 bases, and 11 bases lay between the germline ends. CDR3 bases: TGTGCCTCCACGGGACGCTCCTACGAGCAGTACTTC. Translated: CASTGRSYEQYF.

The chain recombines TRBV18 with TRBJ2-2; D is undetermined. The V end lost 0 bases, the J end lost 0 bases, and 5 bases lay between the germline ends. Germline CDR1 KGHSH, CDR2 LQKENI. This CDR3 spans 15 amino acids. This CDR3 reads CASSPPATNTGELFF. For the CDR3, the DNA is TGTGCCAGCTCACCACCGGCTACGAACACCGGGGAGCTGTTTTTT.

This clone has only a few counts. The rearrangement uses TRBV18 and TRBJ2-1; the D call may be TRBD1 or TRBD2 (6 bases each). Germline loops: CDR1 KGHSH, CDR2 LQKENI. This CDR3 spans 13 amino acids. The V end was cut by 3 bases, the J end by 7 bases, with 10 bases between. In DNA, the CDR3 is TGTGCCAGCTCACCTCCGGGGGCAAATGAGCAGTTCTTC. As protein: CASSPPGANEQFF.